This TCR beta chain is drawn from a study of CD8+ T cells in alopecia areata (dated by TCRdb to the late 2010s). About the investigation overall: Treated patients were enrolled in an open-label pilot trial of oral tofacitinib at 5 to 10 mg twice daily for moderate-to-severe alopecia areata. Tofacitinib was administered for 6 to 18 months, and 6 months of follow-up off drug were then conducted to assess delayed response and recurrence. Disease severity in treated patients was measured with the SALT score, which quantifies the percentage of affected scalp surface area. To study T cell clonal expansion in alopecia areata, the researchers applied high-throughput TCRbeta sequencing to both the C3H/HeJ mouse model and human patients. In humans, TCRbeta sequencing was performed on scalp tissue and on sorted CD4+ and CD8+ peripheral blood T cells from healthy controls and from patients with patchy or totalis/universalis alopecia areata. Patients on tofacitinib were biopsied at baseline and after 4 and 24 weeks of treatment, and several of the patients also had a later scalp biopsy. Scalp clonality was compared among normal scalp (n=4), patchy alopecia areata scalp (n=8), and alopecia totalis/universalis scalp (n=8). RNA was extracted with the PAXgene miRNA kit for fixed scalp, the miRNeasy kit for PBMCs, and the RNeasy kit for mouse skin. TCRbeta CDR3 regions were amplified by immunoSEQ multiplex PCR using 35 Vbeta forward and 13 Jbeta reverse primers. Beyond this particular receptor, the publication reports: Because the treated cohort was small and had only one nonresponder, larger studies are needed to examine links between baseline CD8+ expansion and response. Lesional scalp, especially in alopecia totalis/universalis, showed higher clonality and more expanded CD8+ clones than normal scalp, suggesting antigenic drive. Unlike mouse skin, which is dominated by gammadelta T cells, normal human skin has resident alphabeta T cells that are also sequenced, and this complicates analysis of the scalp TCR repertoire. Compared with mice, TCR sequences shared between patients were less clear, possibly partly because of HLA diversity across the patient population. Tofacitinib significantly lowered scalp clonality and the number of expanded CD8+ clones among the top 100 scalp clones. During tofacitinib treatment, many expanded lesional clones remained in scalp and blood, and this persistence may partly explain relapse after treatment is stopped.

The time point label of this sample denotes: 4 weeks on oral tofacitinib. Taken with the paper, the label for treatment or condition translates to: oral pan-JAK inhibitor, 5-10 mg twice daily. From alopecia areata patients, peripheral blood was collected along with lesional scalp punch biopsies. PBMCs were isolated by density centrifugation and stained for CD3, CD4 and CD8, and CD4+ and CD8+ T cells were sorted on a FACSAria. Library preparation used the immunoSEQ multiplex PCR assay. RNA was extracted from all samples and reverse transcribed into cDNA, which served as template for TCR sequencing. SuperScript III was used to make first-strand cDNA, primed with a 2:1 mix of oligo-dT and random hexamers. A synthetic immune receptor repertoire was used to gauge amplification bias, and whatever bias remained was removed computationally. The study's own analysis went as follows. Raw reads were preprocessed to remove errors, and CDR3 was defined according to IMGT conventions as the region from the conserved cysteine to phenylalanine. To get clonality, Shannon entropy was normalized by log2 of the number of productive unique TCRs and the result was subtracted from 1. Whether each scalp clone was CD4 or CD8 was inferred by checking scalp TCRbeta sequences against the CD4 and CD8 repertoires from sorted blood. TCRdb mirrors the immuneACCESS table, restricted to in-frame sequences. Some clones are absent from its copies; in checked studies, under half trace to an unresolved V gene, and the reason for the others is unknown. Clonal size and the V and J genes are those of that table, whereas D and trimming came from the DNA. The sample records 150,000 to 250,000 clones, 60% to 70% of which are singletons. The ten largest clones take up over 3% of the sample.

A remark on this clone: Its antigen is unknown. No base qualities exist here, and no much larger clone lies one base off it.

Including cysteine and phenylalanine, the CDR3 has 13 amino acids. Just the 39-base CDR3 DNA is kept, in frame starting at base 1. V is clipped by 5 bases and J by 2 bases, and the sequence between their germline boundaries is 8 bases long. CDR1 and CDR2 were assigned from the germline V gene as SNHLY and FYNNEI. The receptor was derived from a human donor with alopecia areata. Sequencing was performed on CD4+ T cells sorted from blood, taken at week 4, from a patient treated with tofacitinib. The rearranged chain carries TRBV2 and TRBJ2-3; the D gene cannot be resolved reliably. CDR3 reads: CASSSQNTDTQYF. DNA sequence: TGTGCCAGCAGTAGCCAGAACACAGATACGCAGTATTTT.